The entry that follows covers one T cell receptor (beta chain) sequence. Sequenced by immunoSEQ multiplex PCR; TCRdb stores in-frame clones only, minus some. The sample has some 200,000 clones, around 84% seen once. The sample comes from a study of blood T cell repertoires in COVID-19. V dropped 6 bases and J dropped 4; count of bases not matched to a gene: 11. Looked up from germline, CDR1 is KGHSH and CDR2 is LQKENI. The CDR3 spans 15 residues. This clonotype was sampled from a man aged 45-60 years who had recovered from COVID-19. Source material: peripheral blood. The rearrangement uses TRBV18 and TRBJ2-5, with 7 bases fitting TRBD2. Here the CDR3 reads CASSLVTSGGETQYF. The CDR3 DNA is TGTGCCAGCTCGCTCGTTACATCGGGGGGAGAGACCCAGTACTTC.